The 17 T cell receptor beta chains below were found in one sample sequenced in a study of OX40 agonist ivuxolimab in advanced cancers. Produced via immunoSEQ multiplex PCR; TCRdb's table is partial and in-frame only. The data contain approximately 77,000 clones, approximately 86% of them singletons. Here the sequenced sample was CD4+ or CD8+ T cells sorted from blood, taken in a trial of the OX40 agonist ivuxolimab. Receptors originate from an adult with an advanced solid tumor such as melanoma, head and neck, liver or kidney cancer.

This sequence joins TRBV4-2 and TRBJ2-1, with no clear D. With 1 base removed from V and 8 bases from J, the gap between germline ends came to 9 bases. The V gene's germline CDR1 is LGHNA and CDR2 YNFKEQ. The CDR3 consists of 13 residues. The CDR3 DNA is TGTGCCAGCAGCCAAGCAGTAGGGTATGAGCAGTTCTTC. Amino acids: CASSQAVGYEQFF.

CDR3 DNA: TGCAGCGTTCGAGAAATTCAGGATACCGGGGAGCTGTTTTTT. Translated: CSVREIQDTGELFF. This chain connects TRBV29-1 to TRBJ2-2; no firm D call. Germline lookup yields CDR1 SQVTM and CDR2 ANQGSEA. With 5 bases removed from V and 5 bases from J, the gap between germline ends came to 15 bases. CDR3 size: 14 residues.

The chain is built from TRBV2 and TRBJ2-2; possible D gene TRBD2, 5 bases. Germline V gene data show CDR1 as SNHLY and CDR2 as FYNNEI. The V gene lost 6 bases and the J gene lost 8 bases, with 7 bases spanning the gap. This CDR3 contains 11 residues. CDR3 sequence reads: CASSAGGELFF. The CDR3, as DNA: TGTGCCAGCAGCGCGGGTGGGGAGCTGTTTTTT. Full variable domain (missing parts from reference TRBV2 and TRBJ2-2): EPEVTQTPSHQVTQMGQEVILRCVPISNHLYFYWYRQILGQKVEFLVSFYNNEISEKSEIFDDQFSVERPDGSNFTLKIRSTKLEDSAMYFCASSAGGELFFGEGSRLTVL.

This clone was seen a handful of times. The rearrangement links TRBV28 to TRBJ1-5; a possible D gene is TRBD1 (6 bases). This CDR3 contains 15 residues. CDR1 and CDR2 (germline): MDHEN, SYDVKM. Trimming pared 9 bases from V and 0 bases from J, leaving 15 bases between. The CDR3 DNA follows: TGTGCCAGTGTCAGGGGAGGTCCTAGCAATCAGCCCCAGCATTTT. Translated: CASVRGGPSNQPQHF.

The chain has TRBV19 and TRBJ1-5, with a possible D match to TRBD1 (6 bases). Germline V gives CDR1 LNHDA, CDR2 SQIVND (reference sequence). The CDR3 spans 19 residues. Between the trimmed V and J ends, which lost 0 bases and 0 bases, there was a span of 18 bases. The CDR3 region has the DNA TGTGCCAGTAGTATAGATAAGGACAGACTGAAATTTAGCAATCAGCCCCAGCATTTT. Its translation: CASSIDKDRLKFSNQPQHF.

The rearrangement uses TRBV5-1 and TRBJ2-1, with unresolved D. The CDR3 is 14 residues long. Trimming removed 4 bases from V and 7 bases from J, with 15 bases in between. Germline V CDR1 and CDR2: SGHRS, YFSETQ. This chain's CDR3 is CASSPLQDGNEQFF. For the CDR3, the DNA is TGCGCCAGCAGCCCTTTGCAAGATGGAAATGAGCAGTTCTTC.

V gene TRBV6-5 combines with J gene TRBJ1-1, with 7 positions matching TRBD1. The trim removed 5 bases at V and 2 bases at J, leaving 8 bases unmatched. Germline loops: CDR1 MNHEY, CDR2 SVGAGI. The CDR3 runs to 15 residues. CDR3 amino acids: CASSTRTGSNTEAFF. The CDR3 DNA sequence: TGTGCCAGCAGTACGCGGACAGGTAGTAACACTGAAGCTTTCTTT.

The CDR3: CASSPDRGGNEQFF. CDR3 DNA: TGTGCCAGCAGCCCGGACAGGGGGGGCAATGAGCAGTTCTTC. The chain uses TRBV6-6 and TRBJ2-1; TRBD1 aligns across 10 bases. Germline CDR1 MNHNY, CDR2 SVGAGI (reference sequence). The CDR3 length is 14 residues. With V trimmed by 6 bases and J by 6 bases, 5 bases remained unmatched.

The chain carries TRBV18 and TRBJ2-1, with D possibly being TRBD1 (7 bases). This CDR3 comprises 14 residues. The V end lost 3 bases, the J end lost 8 bases, and 14 bases lay between the germline ends. Germline V lookup: CDR1 KGHSH, CDR2 LQKENI. Here the CDR3 reads CASSPDRSGDEQFF. CDR3 in DNA: TGTGCCAGCTCACCGGACAGGTCGGGGGATGAGCAGTTCTTC.

The chain combines TRBV5-1 with TRBJ1-1, with TRBD1 as a possible D gene (6 bases). CDR1 is SGHRS, CDR2 YFSETQ, per germline. Trimming cost V 0 bases and J 7 bases, with 16 bases left between them. The CDR3 consists of 15 residues. DNA of the CDR3: TGCGCCAGCAGCTTGGCCGGGACAAGGTCTAATGAAGCTTTCTTT. Amino acid sequence: CASSLAGTRSNEAFF.

The chain recombines TRBV11-2 with TRBJ2-3, with 7 bases lining up with TRBD2. This CDR3 is built from 15 residues. Germline V CDR1 and CDR2: SGHAT, FQNNGV. The V gene end was trimmed by 5 bases and the J gene end by 4 bases; junction bases not matched to a gene: 9. The CDR3 is CASSPLGGRSDTQYF. DNA for the CDR3: TGTGCCAGCAGCCCCCTAGGCGGGAGATCAGATACGCAGTATTTT. The whole variable domain, filled in from reference TRBV11-2 and TRBJ2-3, reads EAGVAQSPRYKIIEKRQSVAFWCNPISGHATLYWYQQILGQGPKLLIQFQNNGVVDDSQLPKDRFSAERLKGVDSTLKIQPAKLEDSAVYLCASSPLGGRSDTQYFGPGTRLTVL.

The rearrangement joins TRBV30 to TRBJ2-5; 7 bases line up with TRBD2. The CDR3 loop spans 15 amino acids. V lost 0 bases and J lost 2; bases outside the gene matches: 6. CDR1 is GTSNPN, CDR2 SVGIG, per germline (reference sequence). This CDR3 is CAWSVGGGLQETQYF. The CDR3 DNA sequence: TGTGCCTGGAGTGTGGGGGGGGGACTTCAAGAGACCCAGTACTTC. The full variable domain, with the rest looked up from reference TRBV30 and TRBJ2-5, is SQTIHQWPATLVQPVGSPLSLECTVEGTSNPNLYWYRQAAGRGLQLLFYSVGIGQISSEVPQNLSASRPQDRQFILSSKKLLLSDSGFYLCAWSVGGGLQETQYFGPGTRLLVL.

The chain joins TRBV7-3 to TRBJ1-3; D not resolved. The CDR3 runs 14 residues. Between the trimmed V and J ends, which lost 5 bases and 4 bases, there was a span of 12 bases. Germline-derived CDR1 and CDR2 are SGHTA and FQGTGA. CDR3 region: CASSPHPGGNTIYF. CDR3 coding DNA: TGTGCCAGCAGCCCACACCCCGGGGGAAACACCATATATTTT.

V and J are TRBV15 and TRBJ2-1, with D maybe TRBD2 (6 bases). Germline loops: CDR1 LNHNV, CDR2 YYDKDF (reference sequence). Trimming removed 2 bases from V and 7 bases from J, with 15 bases in between. The length of the CDR3 is 15 residues. This CDR3 reads CATSRNRDSGNEQFF. CDR3 sequence (DNA): TGTGCCACCAGCAGAAACCGGGACTCTGGGAATGAGCAGTTCTTC.

This clone is medium-sized in the sample. CDR3 DNA: TGTGCCAGCAGAGAGAGCCCACAGCGGGGCTACACCTTC. Its translation is CASRESPQRGYTF. The rearrangement uses TRBV2 and TRBJ1-2; no reliable D call. Germline V gene sequence: CDR1 SNHLY, CDR2 FYNNEI. Trimming pared 6 bases from V and 8 bases from J, leaving 16 bases between. This CDR3 contains 13 residues.

The chain couples TRBV7-2 to TRBJ1-3; 7 bases map to TRBD1. With V trimmed by 7 bases and J by 4 bases, 4 bases remained unmatched. Germline CDR1 SGHTA, CDR2 FQGNSA. The CDR3 consists of 13 residues. The DNA of the CDR3 is TGTGCCAGCACGCGGGACAGCGGAAACACCATATATTTT. This sequence encodes CASTRDSGNTIYF.

The chain couples TRBV9 to TRBJ2-1; 8 bases are shared with TRBD1. The V and J ends lost 4 bases and 6 bases, in that order; junction bases with no gene match: 9. The germline gives CDR1 SGDLS, CDR2 YYNGEE. The CDR3 covers 15 residues. In nucleotides, the CDR3 is TGTGCCAGCAGCCCCCGGACAGGGAGGACCAATGAGCAGTTCTTC. Translation gives CASSPRTGRTNEQFF. Based on the CDR3 plus reference TRBV9 and TRBJ2-1, the full variable domain is DSGVTQTPKHLITATGQRVTLRCSPRSGDLSVYWYQQSLDQGLQFLIQYYNGEERAKGNILERFSAQQFPDLHSELNLSSLELGDSALYFCASSPRTGRTNEQFFGPGTRLTVL.